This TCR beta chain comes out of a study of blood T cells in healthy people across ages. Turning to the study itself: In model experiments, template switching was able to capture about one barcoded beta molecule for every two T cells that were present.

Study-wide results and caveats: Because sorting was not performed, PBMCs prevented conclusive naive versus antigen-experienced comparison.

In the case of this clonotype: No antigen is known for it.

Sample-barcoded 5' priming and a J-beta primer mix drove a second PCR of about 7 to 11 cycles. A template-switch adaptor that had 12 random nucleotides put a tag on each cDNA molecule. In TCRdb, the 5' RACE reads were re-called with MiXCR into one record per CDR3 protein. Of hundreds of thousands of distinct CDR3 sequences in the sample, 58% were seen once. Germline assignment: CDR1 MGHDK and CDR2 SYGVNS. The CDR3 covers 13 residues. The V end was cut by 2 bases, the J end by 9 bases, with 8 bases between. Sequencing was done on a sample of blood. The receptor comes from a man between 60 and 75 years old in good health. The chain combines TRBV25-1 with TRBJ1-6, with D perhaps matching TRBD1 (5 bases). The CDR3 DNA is TGTGCCAGCAGTGAACAGGGAAGTTCACCCCTCCACTTT. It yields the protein CASSEQGSSPLHF.